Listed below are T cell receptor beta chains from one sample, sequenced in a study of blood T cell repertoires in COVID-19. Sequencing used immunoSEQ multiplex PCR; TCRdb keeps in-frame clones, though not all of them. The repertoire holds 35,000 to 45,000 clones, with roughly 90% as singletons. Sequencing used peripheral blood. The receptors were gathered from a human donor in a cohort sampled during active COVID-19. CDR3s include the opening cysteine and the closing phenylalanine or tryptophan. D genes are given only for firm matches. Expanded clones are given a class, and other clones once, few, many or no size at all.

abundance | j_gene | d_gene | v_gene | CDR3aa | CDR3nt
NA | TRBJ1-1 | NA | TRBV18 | CASSPRDSSTEAFF | TGTGCCAGCTCACCGAGGGACTCGAGTACTGAAGCTTTCTTT
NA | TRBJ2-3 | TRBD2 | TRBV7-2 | CASIGGGGAITDTQYF | TGTGCCAGCATTGGTGGCGGGGGGGCCATCACAGATACGCAGTATTTT
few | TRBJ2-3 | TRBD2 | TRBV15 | CATSRGREPDTQYF | TGTGCCACCAGCAGAGGGCGGGAGCCAGATACGCAGTATTTT
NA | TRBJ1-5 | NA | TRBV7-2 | CASSLEGRGYSNQPQHF | TGTGCCAGCAGCTTAGAGGGCAGGGGTTATAGCAATCAGCCCCAGCATTTT
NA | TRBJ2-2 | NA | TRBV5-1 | CASSPDSLTGELFF | TGCGCCAGCAGTCCGGACAGTCTGACCGGGGAGCTGTTTTTT
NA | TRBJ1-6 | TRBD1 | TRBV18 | CASSPGTGNINSPLHF | TGTGCCAGCTCTCCCGGGACAGGAAATATTAATTCACCCCTCCACTTT
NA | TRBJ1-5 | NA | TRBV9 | CASSATVSQPQHF | TGTGCCAGCAGCGCGACAGTATCTCAGCCCCAGCATTTT
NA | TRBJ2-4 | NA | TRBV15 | CATSSQMDIKNIQYF | TGTGCCACCAGCAGCCAGATGGACATAAAAAACATTCAGTACTTC
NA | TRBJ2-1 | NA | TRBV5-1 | CASSLEGTGDNEQFF | TGCGCCAGCAGCTTGGAGGGGACGGGAGACAATGAGCAGTTCTTC
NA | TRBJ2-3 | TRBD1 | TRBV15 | CATSRDAQTGGARTDTQYF | TGTGCCACCAGCAGAGACGCCCAGACAGGGGGGGCCCGCACAGATACGCAGTATTTT
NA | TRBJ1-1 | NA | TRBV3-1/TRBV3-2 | CASSQGGRAEAFF | TGTGCCAGCAGCCAGGGAGGACGGGCAGAAGCTTTCTTT
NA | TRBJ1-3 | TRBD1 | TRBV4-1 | CASSQETYRGLVSGNTIYF | TGCGCCAGCAGCCAAGAAACATACAGGGGTTTAGTGTCTGGAAACACCATATATTTT
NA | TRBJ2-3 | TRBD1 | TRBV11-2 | CASSFTGTGGIDTQYF | TGTGCCAGCAGCTTCACCGGGACAGGGGGCATAGATACGCAGTATTTT
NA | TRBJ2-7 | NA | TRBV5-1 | CASSFQGTWSYEQYF | TGCGCCAGCAGCTTCCAGGGTACTTGGTCCTACGAGCAGTACTTC
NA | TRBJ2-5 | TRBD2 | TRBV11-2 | CASSSLAGGETQYF | TGTGCCAGCAGCTCCCTAGCGGGGGGGGAGACCCAGTACTTC
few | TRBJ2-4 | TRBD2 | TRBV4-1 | CASSPFSGGANIQYF | TGCGCCAGCAGCCCATTCTCCGGGGGGGCCAACATTCAGTACTTC
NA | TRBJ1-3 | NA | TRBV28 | CASTSQGTRNTIYF | TGTGCCAGCACCTCTCAGGGGACCCGAAACACCATATATTTT
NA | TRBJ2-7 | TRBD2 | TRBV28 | CASSLTSGSYEQYF | TGTGCCAGCAGTTTAACTAGCGGGAGTTACGAGCAGTACTTC
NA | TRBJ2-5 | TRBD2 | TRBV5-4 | CASSTGGGRGWETQYF | TGTGCCAGCAGCACCGGAGGAGGGAGGGGTTGGGAGACCCAGTACTTC
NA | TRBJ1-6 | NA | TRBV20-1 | CSASVGESPLHF | TGCAGTGCTAGTGTGGGAGAATCACCCCTCCACTTT
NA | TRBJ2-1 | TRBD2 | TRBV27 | CATARGSSYNEQFF | TGTGCCACTGCTCGCGGGAGCTCCTACAATGAGCAGTTCTTC
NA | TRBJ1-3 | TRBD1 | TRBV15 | CATSSRQGTSGNTIYF | TGTGCCACCAGCAGCAGACAGGGGACCTCTGGAAACACCATATATTTT
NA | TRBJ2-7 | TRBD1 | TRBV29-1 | CSVTGQGNTYEQYF | TGCAGCGTTACCGGACAGGGGAACACCTACGAGCAGTACTTC
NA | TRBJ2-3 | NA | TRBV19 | CASSIRRGGTDTQYF | TGTGCCAGTAGTATAAGGCGGGGCGGCACAGATACGCAGTATTTT
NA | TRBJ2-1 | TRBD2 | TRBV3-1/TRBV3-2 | CASSQDGRAHNEQFF | TGTGCCAGCAGCCAAGACGGGAGGGCCCACAATGAGCAGTTCTTC
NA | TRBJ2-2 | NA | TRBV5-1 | CASSSEGAPTTGELFF | TGCGCCAGCAGCTCGGAAGGGGCCCCTACCACCGGGGAGCTGTTTTTT
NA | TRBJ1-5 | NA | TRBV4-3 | CASSQGGGRHSNQPQHF | TGCGCCAGCAGCCAAGGCGGAGGCAGACATAGCAATCAGCCCCAGCATTTT
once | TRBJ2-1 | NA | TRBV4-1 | CASSQAGYNEQFF | TGCGCCAGCAGCCAAGCCGGTTACAATGAGCAGTTCTTC
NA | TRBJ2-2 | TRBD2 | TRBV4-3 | CASSQELAGIGELFF | TGCGCCAGCAGCCAAGAACTAGCGGGAATCGGGGAGCTGTTTTTT
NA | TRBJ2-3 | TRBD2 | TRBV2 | CASMGQRGYTDTQYF | TGTGCCAGCATGGGCCAGCGGGGGTACACAGATACGCAGTATTTT
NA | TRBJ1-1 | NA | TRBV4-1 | CASSQAGRRNTEAFF | TGCGCCAGCAGCCAAGCGGGAAGGCGGAACACTGAAGCTTTCTTT
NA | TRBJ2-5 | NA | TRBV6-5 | CASTAGGLQETQYF | TGTGCCAGCACCGCCGGAGGGCTCCAAGAGACCCAGTACTTC
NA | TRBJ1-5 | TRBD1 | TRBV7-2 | CASNDRGNQPQHF | TGTGCCAGCAACGACAGGGGAAATCAGCCCCAGCATTTT
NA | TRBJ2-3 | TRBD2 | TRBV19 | CASSTSSGSVSEADTQYF | TGTGCCAGTAGTACCTCTAGCGGGAGCGTCAGTGAAGCAGATACGCAGTATTTT
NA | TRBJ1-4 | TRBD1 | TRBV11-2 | CASTRTGSEKLFF | TGTGCCAGCACGCGGACAGGGTCCGAAAAACTGTTTTTT
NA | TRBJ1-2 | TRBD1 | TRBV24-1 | CATSDPGQGSDGYTF | TGTGCCACCAGTGATCCCGGACAGGGTTCCGATGGCTACACCTTC